This T cell receptor (beta chain) emerged from a study of CXCR3-negative and CXCR3-positive naive CD8 T cells. Across the whole study: Collectively, the libraries yielded about 140 million TRB reads in total, at about 1.5 +/- 0.3 million per library.

Concerning this clonotype itself: What it recognizes is unknown.

General study findings and limits: CD5 surface expression was similar among naive subsets, and TCR strength was estimated by inference from TRB CDR3 properties. Comparably high diversity marked both naive subsets, whereas memory CD8+ cells had much lower diversity. Both naive subsets, CXCR3-negative and CXCR3-positive, displayed similar TRBV-TRBJ usage, unlike memory cells.

Germline values: CDR1 SGHAT, CDR2 FQDESV (reference sequence). The CDR3 contains 14 residues. UMI-labeled 5' RACE yielded the TRB cDNA libraries. TCRdb processed the 5' RACE reads again and assigns one entry to each CDR3 protein, with no DNA. The sample's table shows some 22,000 distinct CDR3 sequences. V gene TRBV11-1 combines with J gene TRBJ1-1; with no DNA, the TCRdb D assignment of TRBD1 cannot be verified. The clonotype originates from a human donor in good health. Some clones in this sample may be carry-over from other donors' samples. What was sequenced was naive CXCR3- CD8+ T cells from blood. Subset reported: CD45RO-CCR7+CD27+CD95- naive CD8+ T cells lacking CXCR3 (TNR3-). The CDR3 is CASSLQQGAAEAFF. The whole variable domain, remainder taken from reference TRBV11-1 and TRBJ1-1, is EAEVAQSPRYKITEKSQAVAFWCDPISGHATLYWYRQILGQGPELLVQFQDESVVDDSQLPKDRFSAERLKGVDSTLKIQPAELGDSAMYLCASSLQQGAAEAFFGQGTRLTVV.